This TCR beta chain was retrieved from a study of shared clonotypes between healthy human individuals. On the study more broadly: Donor ages ranged 18 to 49 years: a couple of women, a few men. A donor's plate count was three for CD4 naive and three for CD4 memory; CD8 naive had two and CD8 memory one. Study-wide findings and caveats: Clonotypes that were shared across a few donors made up roughly 5.2% of naive CD4 clonotypes. Researchers found naive subsets generally carried larger estimated richness than memory subsets.

The table came from immunoSEQ multiplex PCR; TCRdb's copy has only in-frame clones and leaves some out. This table has millions of clones, roughly nine tenths appearing once. The V and J ends lost 3 bases and 8 bases, in that order; junction bases with no gene match: 9. Per germline, CDR1 KGHSH and CDR2 LQKENI. This CDR3 has 15 residues. Turning to this clone: Its specificity is unknown.

The specimen was naive CD4+ T cells sorted from blood. Documented subset: CD45RA+ positively selected. This sequence originates from a man in his late teens or twenties in good health. The genes are TRBV18 and TRBJ1-2; 10 positions match TRBD1. DNA for the CDR3: TGTGCCAGCTCACCCCTCGGGACAGGGGATGAAGGCTACACCTTC. Its protein is CASSPLGTGDEGYTF.